This record concerns one T cell receptor beta chain sequence. Its antigen is unidentified. The stimulus was an HIV-1 Gag 15-mer peptide pool, about 1 ug/peptide/mL. Memory cells lacking CD40L and CD69 with high CD45RO were sorted. These data originate in a study of persistence of HIV-infected CD4 T cells. Whole-study results and caveats: CMV- and Gag-responding cells had lower TCRbeta richness than CD3/CD28-responding cells.

The CDR3 loop spans 14 amino acids. V gave up 5 bases and J gave up 8 bases; unmatched junction bases: 10. CDR1 and CDR2 (germline): SEHNR, FQNEAQ (reference sequence). Sequencing used immunoSEQ version 4 in survey mode. Method: immunoSEQ multiplex PCR; TCRdb's copy keeps in-frame clones and lacks some. The sample shows about 60,000 clones, 65% to 75% of them seen only once. Sequencing was performed on CD4+ T cells sorted from PBMCs after roughly 18-hour stimulation, taken from a patient who received antiretroviral therapy. This TCR derives from an adult man with HIV who was CMV-seropositive. This chain uses TRBV7-9 with TRBJ1-2, with 8 bases lining up with TRBD1. This chain's CDR3 is CASSPGRDRQGYTF. Written as DNA, the CDR3 is TGTGCCAGCAGCCCGGGTCGGGACAGGCAAGGCTACACCTTC.